These 25 T cell receptor beta chains share one sample of origin, sequenced in a study of a mutant IDH1 vaccine in newly diagnosed glioma. Time point described: week 47, end of study. A 20-mer mutant IDH1 peptide at 300 ug was injected subcutaneously with topical imiquimod. Profiling relied on immunoSEQ multiplex PCR, and the TCRdb table lists in-frame clones only, not all of them. Altogether around 100,000 clones are present, roughly 90% being singletons, with the ten largest covering 0.6% to 0.95%. For these receptors, no antigen is known. This sample comprised PBMCs, obtained from a glioma patient whose treatment included an IDH1 peptide vaccine. The source of these receptors is a woman in her forties or fifties with glioma.

The rearrangement uses TRBV28 and TRBJ1-5, with D tentatively TRBD1 (6 bases). Trimming stripped 8 bases from V and 0 bases from J, with 14 bases between. The V gene's germline CDR1 is MDHEN and CDR2 SYDVKM. The CDR3 extends over 15 amino acids. The CDR3 here is CASGPGQISNQPQHF. The CDR3, as DNA: TGTGCCAGCGGGCCCGGACAGATTAGCAATCAGCCCCAGCATTTT.

The J gene is TRBJ1-2, the V gene TRBV6-5; 7 nucleotides line up with TRBD1. This CDR3 is built from 15 residues. Trimming took 2 bases from V and 2 from J; bases not matched to a gene: 5. Germline CDR1 and CDR2: MNHEY and SVGAGI. Here the CDR3 reads CASSYDRVSNYGYTF. CDR3 nucleotides: TGTGCCAGCAGTTACGACAGGGTTTCCAACTATGGCTACACCTTC.

The chain links TRBV6-4 to TRBJ2-2; TRBD1 matches at 7 bases. This CDR3 comprises 15 residues. Germline loops: CDR1 MRHNA, CDR2 SNTAGT. With V trimmed by 6 bases and J by 0 bases, 4 bases remained unmatched. The CDR3 DNA sequence: TGTGCCAGCAGCACAGGGGCCCCGAACACCGGGGAGCTGTTTTTT. Protein sequence: CASSTGAPNTGELFF.

The chain couples TRBV11-1 to TRBJ2-7; D uncertain. CDR1 SGHAT and CDR2 FQDESV come from the germline V gene (reference sequence). The CDR3 sequence is 14 residues long. The V gene lost 5 bases and the J gene lost 6 bases, with 17 bases spanning the gap. CDR3 amino acids: CASSHRLSPFEQYF. Written as DNA, the CDR3 is TGTGCCAGCAGCCACCGGCTGTCACCTTTCGAGCAGTACTTC.

The count of this clone is one. The V gene is TRBV7-2, the J gene TRBJ2-7, with 9 positions matching TRBD2. Germline trimming cut 5 bases from V and 4 bases from J; bases unmatched to any gene: 6. This CDR3 region has 14 residues. The germline V gene has CDR1 SGHTA and CDR2 FQGNSA. The CDR3 sequence: CASSPWTSAYEQYF. Written as DNA, the CDR3 is TGTGCCAGCAGCCCATGGACTAGCGCGTACGAGCAGTACTTC.

This clone has a single count. J is TRBJ2-6 and V is TRBV30; D unclear. Germline V gene data show CDR1 as GTSNPN and CDR2 as SVGIG (reference sequence). The CDR3 is 16 residues long. V lost 3 bases and J 2 bases, leaving 14 bases between the germline ends. The DNA for the CDR3 is TGTGCCTGGAGACGAAGTTCACGCCCTGGGGCCAACGTCCTGACTTTC. Translation: CAWRRSSRPGANVLTF.

The chain combines TRBV29-1 with TRBJ2-2; D is undetermined. The CDR3 spans 13 residues. Germline V gene lookup returns CDR1 SQVTM and CDR2 ANQGSEA. V gave up 6 bases and J gave up 4 bases, with 12 bases separating them. CDR3 protein: CSVAKSGTGELFF. The CDR3 DNA sequence: TGCAGCGTCGCTAAGTCAGGCACCGGGGAGCTGTTTTTT.

The chain employs TRBV5-1 and TRBJ2-3; D unclear. V lost 0 bases to trimming and J lost 3 bases, with 11 bases between them. Germline assignment: CDR1 SGHRS and CDR2 YFSETQ. The CDR3 loop spans 15 amino acids. In nucleotides, the CDR3 is TGCGCCAGCAGCTTGGCGGTAGCCAAGACAGATACGCAGTATTTT. Its protein product is CASSLAVAKTDTQYF.

This sequence joins TRBV28 and TRBJ2-5, with 10 bases fitting TRBD1. This CDR3 spans 17 amino acids. The V gene end was trimmed by 5 bases and the J gene end by 4 bases; junction bases not matched to a gene: 13. Germline lookup yields CDR1 MDHEN and CDR2 SYDVKM. The CDR3 DNA reads TGTGCCAGCAGTGGCCGAGACAGGGGGCTCAGAGGAGAGACCCAGTACTTC. It yields the protein CASSGRDRGLRGETQYF.

The V call is TRBV5-1, the J call TRBJ2-7, with D perhaps matching TRBD2 (5 bases). This CDR3 has 13 amino acids. From germline, CDR1 is SGHRS and CDR2 YFSETQ. Trimming cost V 0 bases and J 3 bases, with 7 bases left between them. For the CDR3, the DNA is TGCGCCAGCAGCTTGGAGGCGGGCTACGAGCAGTACTTC. Amino acid sequence: CASSLEAGYEQYF.

The chain is built from TRBV9 and TRBJ1-2, with D unclear. The CDR3 is 14 residues long. V gave up 3 bases and J gave up 13 bases, with 22 bases separating them. In germline, CDR1 is SGDLS, CDR2 YYNGEE. For the CDR3, the DNA is TGTGCCAGCAGCGGCCGGATCGCGGGCCCTCTGTTCACCTTC. The encoded protein is CASSGRIAGPLFTF.

The chain joins TRBV12-5 to TRBJ2-7; 9 bases are shared with TRBD1. The V gene's germline CDR1 is LGHNT and CDR2 FRNRAP. J lost 2 bases, V lost 7 bases, and 9 bases had no gene match. CDR3 length: 15 amino acids. The CDR3 nucleotides read TGTGCTAGTGCCCGCCCGGGACAGGGCACCTACGAGCAGTACTTC. Translation gives CASARPGQGTYEQYF.

The V and J genes are TRBV30 and TRBJ2-3; 7 bases fit TRBD2. Trimming took 6 bases from V and 5 from J; bases not matched to a gene: 5. Germline loops: CDR1 GTSNPN, CDR2 SVGIG (reference sequence). The CDR3 consists of 12 residues. The CDR3 loop is CACPSGRDTQYF. The CDR3 region has the DNA TGTGCCTGCCCTAGCGGCAGAGATACGCAGTATTTT.

The rearrangement joins TRBV19 to TRBJ1-1, with D hard to call. The germline CDR1 and CDR2 sequences are LNHDA and SQIVND (reference sequence). CDR3 length: 14 amino acids. V was trimmed by 1 base and J by 3 bases, leaving 9 bases between them. The CDR3 is CASSIAGVDTEAFF. The CDR3 coding sequence is TGTGCCAGTAGTATAGCCGGGGTGGACACTGAAGCTTTCTTT.

The rearrangement joins TRBV9 to TRBJ1-2, with D possibly TRBD1 on 5 matching bases. Germline V gene data show CDR1 as SGDLS and CDR2 as YYNGEE. The CDR3 loop spans 12 amino acids. Deletions cut 4 bases from V and 4 bases from J, with 8 bases between. The chain's CDR3 is CASSRDVYGYTF. Written as DNA, the CDR3 is TGTGCCAGCAGCCGGGACGTCTATGGCTACACCTTC.

The chain is built from TRBV2 and TRBJ2-1; D not resolved. The CDR3 is made up of 14 amino acids. Germline loops: CDR1 SNHLY, CDR2 FYNNEI. V was clipped by 6 bases and J by 0 bases, with 9 bases between them. The chain's CDR3 is CASSLQSSYNEQFF. The CDR3 DNA follows: TGTGCCAGCAGCTTACAGAGCTCCTACAATGAGCAGTTCTTC.

The chain carries TRBV29-1 and TRBJ1-1, with 8 positions matching TRBD1. CDR1 and CDR2 (germline): SQVTM, ANQGSEA. Trimming removed 4 bases from V and 6 bases from J; junction bases left unmatched: 13. The CDR3 spans 15 residues. CDR3 DNA: TGCAGCGTTGTAGGACAGGGATTTCGGGGGGCTGAAGCTTTCTTT. Translated: CSVVGQGFRGAEAFF.

The chain employs TRBV29-1 and TRBJ2-2, with 8 positions matching TRBD2. Germline V CDR1 and CDR2: SQVTM, ANQGSEA. The CDR3 contains 13 residues. V shed 7 bases and J 5 bases; nucleotides not matched to a gene: 6. The CDR3 loop reads CSAGTSLTGELFF. The CDR3 DNA is TGCAGCGCTGGGACTAGTCTTACCGGGGAGCTGTTTTTT.

This clone has just one count. J is TRBJ2-7 and V is TRBV6-1; D uncertain. This CDR3 contains 11 residues. V dropped 8 bases and J dropped 4 bases, with 9 bases sitting between them. CDR1 and CDR2 from the germline V gene are MNHNS and SASEGT. CDR3 region: CASGYLYEQYF. The DNA for the CDR3 is TGTGCCAGCGGGTACCTTTACGAGCAGTACTTC.

This sequence joins TRBV5-1 and TRBJ2-5; 8 bases agree with TRBD1. The DNA end favors TRBJ2-7, so the J call may be wrong. This CDR3 comprises 15 residues. Looked up from germline, CDR1 is SGHRS and CDR2 is YFSETQ. The CDR3, as DNA: TGCGCCAGCAGCTTCCGAGACAGGGGCGACTACGAGCAGTACTTC. Amino acid sequence: CASSFRDRGDYEQYF.

The chain uses TRBV5-1 and TRBJ2-1, with 7 bases identical to TRBD1. The germline V gene encodes CDR1 SGHRS and CDR2 YFSETQ. The V segment lost 4 bases and the J segment 1 base; nucleotides outside the gene matches: 8. The length of the CDR3 is 16 residues. This chain's CDR3 is CASSQDPGGSYNEQFF. The CDR3 nucleotides read TGCGCCAGCAGCCAAGATCCAGGGGGATCCTACAATGAGCAGTTCTTC. The complete variable domain, with remaining parts taken from reference TRBV5-1 and TRBJ2-1, reads KAGVTQTPRYLIKTRGQQVTLSCSPISGHRSVSWYQQTPGQGLQFLFEYFSETQRNKGNFPGRFSGRQFSNSRSEMNVSTLELGDSALYLCASSQDPGGSYNEQFFGPGTRLTVL.

This rearrangement joins TRBV5-6 to TRBJ2-3, with 10 nucleotides matching TRBD2. This CDR3 has 16 amino acids. With 4 bases clipped from V and 3 bases from J, the junction kept 8 bases outside the gene matches. Germline V gene data show CDR1 as SGHDT and CDR2 as YYEEEE. The CDR3 sequence: CASSEGLAEGTDTQYF. CDR3 coding DNA: TGTGCCAGCAGCGAAGGACTAGCGGAGGGGACAGATACGCAGTATTTT.

The V call is TRBV7-2, the J call TRBJ1-1; weak D call: TRBD1 (5 bases). There are 14 residues in the CDR3. Germline CDR1 is SGHTA and CDR2 is FQGNSA. Trimming took 3 bases from V and 4 from J, leaving 12 bases between them. The CDR3 DNA is TGTGCCAGCAGCTTGACACGGGGGTCCACTGAAGCTTTCTTT. This encodes CASSLTRGSTEAFF.

V is TRBV9 and J is TRBJ2-5; D remains ambiguous. V dropped 3 bases and J dropped 5 bases, with 14 bases sitting between them. The germline CDR1 and CDR2 sequences are SGDLS and YYNGEE. The CDR3 covers 14 residues. In nucleotides, the CDR3 is TGTGCCAGCAGCGAGACGAGCTTGGGGGAGACCCAGTACTTC. This translates into CASSETSLGETQYF.

The rearrangement links TRBV6-5 to TRBJ1-1; no clear D gene. The CDR3 extends over 12 amino acids. CDR1 and CDR2 from the germline V gene are MNHEY and SVGAGI. V gave up 6 bases and J gave up 5 bases, with 10 bases separating them. CDR3 residues: CASSRTGTEAFF. The CDR3 coding sequence is TGTGCCAGCAGCAGAACGGGGACTGAAGCTTTCTTT.